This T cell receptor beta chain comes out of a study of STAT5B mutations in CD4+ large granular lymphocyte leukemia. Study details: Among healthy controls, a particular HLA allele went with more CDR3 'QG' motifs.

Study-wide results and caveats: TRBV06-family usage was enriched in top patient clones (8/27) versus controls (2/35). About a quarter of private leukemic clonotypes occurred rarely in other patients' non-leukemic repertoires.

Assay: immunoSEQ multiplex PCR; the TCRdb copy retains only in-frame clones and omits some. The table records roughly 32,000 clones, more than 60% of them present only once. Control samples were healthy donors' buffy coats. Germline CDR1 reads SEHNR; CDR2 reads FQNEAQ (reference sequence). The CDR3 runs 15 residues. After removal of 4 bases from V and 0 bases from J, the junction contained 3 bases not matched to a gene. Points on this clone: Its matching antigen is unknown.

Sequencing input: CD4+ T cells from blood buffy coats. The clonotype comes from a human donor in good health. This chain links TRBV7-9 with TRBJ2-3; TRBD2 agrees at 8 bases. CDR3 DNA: TGTGCCAGCAGCTCCTTAGCGGGAAGCACAGATACGCAGTATTTT. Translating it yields CASSSLAGSTDTQYF.